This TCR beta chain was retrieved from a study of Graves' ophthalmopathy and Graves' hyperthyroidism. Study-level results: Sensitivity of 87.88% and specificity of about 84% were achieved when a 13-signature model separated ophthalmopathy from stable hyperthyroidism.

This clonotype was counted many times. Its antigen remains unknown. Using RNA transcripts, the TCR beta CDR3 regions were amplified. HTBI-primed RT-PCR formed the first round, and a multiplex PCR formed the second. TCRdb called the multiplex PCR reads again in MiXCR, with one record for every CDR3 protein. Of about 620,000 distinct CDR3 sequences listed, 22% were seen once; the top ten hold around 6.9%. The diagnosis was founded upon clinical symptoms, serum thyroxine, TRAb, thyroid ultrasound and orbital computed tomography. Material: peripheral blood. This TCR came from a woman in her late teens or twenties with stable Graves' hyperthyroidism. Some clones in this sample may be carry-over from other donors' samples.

The DNA for the CDR3 is TGTGCCAGCAGTTTTACTGGTAGGGCAGGGTACGAGCAGTACTTC. Protein sequence: CASSFTGRAGYEQYF. This rearrangement joins TRBV28 to TRBJ2-7; tentative D call: TRBD1 (5 bases). Germline assignment: CDR1 MDHEN and CDR2 SYDVKM. V was cut by 3 bases and J by 4 bases, with 16 bases left in between. This CDR3 region has 15 residues. The whole variable domain, remainder taken from reference TRBV28 and TRBJ2-7, is DVKVTQSSRYLVKRTGEKVFLECVQDMDHENMFWYRQDPGLGLRLIYFSYDVKMKEKGDIPEGYSVSREKKERFSLILESASTNQTSMYLCASSFTGRAGYEQYFGPGTRLTVT.